This T cell receptor beta chain came from a study of T-cell memory formation after mild COVID-19. J was trimmed by 6 bases and V by 5 bases; bases with no gene match: 13. This CDR3 has 14 residues. CDR1 is SQVTM, CDR2 ANQGSEA, per germline. Constant-segment primers were used for 5'RACE, and the resulting TCR alpha and TCR beta cDNA libraries carried sample barcodes and UMIs. TCRdb re-called the 5' RACE reads through MiXCR, storing one row per CDR3 protein. The sample comprises around 320,000 distinct CDR3 sequences, 25% to 30% of which are singletons, and roughly 14% rests with the top ten. This receptor was identified in an adult woman who had mild COVID-19 (a few samples of this study predate the infection). Cell type and time point are not known. The sample was PBMCs or a T cell subset sorted from them (not recorded which). This chain connects TRBV29-1 to TRBJ2-7; 7 bases are a match to TRBD1. As DNA, the CDR3 is TGCAGCGTTTCAACAGGGGCAATGATGGGCGAGCAGTACTTC. This encodes CSVSTGAMMGEQYF.